Here is one T cell receptor (beta chain) with its context. This clone was seen once. Its antigen remains unidentified. Within one base of it there is no much larger clone, and no base qualities were kept. The donors were limited-stage small-cell lung cancer patients whose surgical resection took place in Hangzhou, China, between 2008 and 2020. All donors had upfront surgery without preoperative chemotherapy or radiotherapy, and none received immunotherapy before or after surgery. Each of the 15 to 20 patients in the sequenced cohort was a smoker or a heavy second-hand smoker. Adjacent normal lung was collected at least 2 cm from the tumor margin and was morphologically confirmed by two pathologists to be free of malignant cells. Multi-region TCR-beta sequencing of resected limited-stage small-cell lung cancers and of tumor-adjacent lung tissue was performed to characterize T cell repertoire heterogeneity. The AllPrep DNA/RNA FFPE Kit (Qiagen) was used to extract genomic DNA from FFPE tissue.

The source of the sample is a study of T cells and copy number aberrations in small-cell lung cancer (dated by TCRdb to about 2021). Regarding the study in general: Whole-exome sequencing of the same tumor regions was paired with TCR repertoire sequencing so that T cell metrics could be related to mutations and copy number aberrations. Tumor TCR data existed for under 20 patients, and some 15 patients had TCR data from both tumor tissue and normal tissue.

Inclusive of the bounding cysteine and phenylalanine, the CDR3 is 16 residues long. Only the CDR3 part of the read is kept: 48 bases, read in frame from the first base. Cut back by 4 bases and 2 bases, the V and J ends lie 17 bases apart. The germline V gene supplies CDR1 MRHNA and CDR2 SNTAGT. What the study reported, not specific to this receptor: A small sample size, resulting from surgical resection being uncommon in small-cell lung cancer, limited the study, and the findings need validation. Compared with adjacent lung tissue, tumors showed lower T-cell density, richness and clonality, although the density difference was not significant. Every specimen was formalin-fixed paraffin-embedded tissue, a material known to introduce sequencing artifacts.

Using multiplexed V- and J-gene primers, the immunoSEQ hsTCRB Kit amplified TCR-beta CDR3 regions from genomic DNA. Unique DNA barcodes were added in a second PCR, and samples were pooled together with a negative and a positive control. Pooled TCR-beta libraries were sequenced on an Illumina MiSeq with a 150-cycle paired-end protocol. On the study's bioinformatics: Adaptive Biotechnologies processed the raw sequencing data into a report containing normalized, annotated TCR-beta repertoires. T-cell density was computed as TCR-beta templates normalized to usable DNA, which was estimated by amplifying housekeeping genes. Richness counted unique rearrangements, and clonality was defined as 1 minus Pielou's evenness. As stored in TCRdb, this immuneACCESS dataset retains in-frame rearrangements with V and J assigned. A fraction of the clones does not appear; measured against another copy, unresolved V genes explain less than half of the discrepancy, and the remainder lacks a known reason. D and trimming come from the DNA, and the V and J calls and clone size come from that table. The sample data list approximately 6,600 clones, and more than 70% of these were observed just once. 9.4% of the sample comes from the top ten.

The chain uses TRBV6-4 and TRBJ2-5; the best D guess is TRBD2, with 5 bases matching. The TCR was taken from a woman between 65 and 79 years old with small cell lung cancer. Some clones in this sample may be carry-over from other donors' samples. The sample was normal tissue next to the tumor. The DNA reads TGTGCCAGCAGTGTTTTCGGACTGCTGGAGCAAGAGACCCAGTACTTC. Its coded protein is CASSVFGLLEQETQYF.